The T cell receptor beta chain described here comes from a study of T cell repertoires in cytomegalovirus infection. This clonotype was found many times. TCRdb analysed the reads with MiXCR anew, one entry per CDR3 protein. The sample consists of roughly 600,000 distinct CDR3 sequences, 20% to 25% of them appearing once. The CDR3 extends over 11 amino acids. The germline V and J ends were trimmed by 7 bases and 13 bases, with 13 bases remaining between them. The sequencing input was CD8+ T cells from PBMCs. The rearrangement links TRBV12-3 or TRBV12-4 to TRBJ2-2; weak D call: TRBD2 (5 bases). The sequence came from a human donor in good health (CMV status not recorded). Some clones in this sample may be carry-over from other donors' samples. CDR3 in amino acids: CASIYGRWLFF. The CDR3 region has the DNA TGTGCCAGCATTTATGGGAGATGGCTGTTTTTT.